Below, 7 T cell receptor beta chains from the same sample are listed, as sequenced in a study of blood T cell repertoires in COVID-19. The assay was immunoSEQ multiplex PCR, and TCRdb's table has in-frame clones only and misses some. Of 59,000 or so clones listed, about nine tenths are singletons. The material sequenced was peripheral blood. These receptors all come from a human donor in a cohort sampled during active COVID-19.

This sequence joins TRBV19 and TRBJ1-1; tentative D call: TRBD1 (5 bases). The V gene lost 5 bases and the J gene lost 5 bases, with 18 bases spanning the gap. This CDR3 has 15 amino acids. Germline loops: CDR1 LNHDA, CDR2 SQIVND (reference sequence). This CDR3 reads CASSWSSGLGTEAFF. The CDR3 DNA follows: TGTGCCAGTAGTTGGTCTTCAGGGCTTGGGACTGAAGCTTTCTTT. Supplemented by reference TRBV19 and TRBJ1-1, the full variable domain reads DGGITQSPKYLFRKEGQNVTLSCEQNLNHDAMYWYRQDPGQGLRLIYYSQIVNDFQKGDIAEGYSVSREKKESFPLTVTSAQKNPTAFYLCASSWSSGLGTEAFFGQGTRLTVV.

The rearrangement joins TRBV4-1 to TRBJ1-2, with TRBD1 matching over 7 bases. The V gene's germline CDR1 is MGHRA and CDR2 YSYEKL. This CDR3 has 14 residues. Trimming took 3 bases from V and 2 from J; bases not matched to a gene: 3. As DNA, the CDR3 is TGCGCCAGCAGCCAGACAGGGAGGAACTATGGCTACACCTTC. This encodes CASSQTGRNYGYTF.

The rearrangement joins TRBV9 to TRBJ2-2; D might be TRBD2 (5 bases). This CDR3 has 17 residues. Germline CDR1 is SGDLS and CDR2 is YYNGEE. Trimming took 0 bases from V and 0 from J, leaving 12 bases between them. CDR3 sequence reads: CASSVGSSPTNTGELFF. The CDR3 nucleotides read TGTGCCAGCAGCGTAGGGTCTAGCCCAACGAACACCGGGGAGCTGTTTTTT. The variable domain in full, with the rest retrieved from reference TRBV9 and TRBJ2-2, is DSGVTQTPKHLITATGQRVTLRCSPRSGDLSVYWYQQSLDQGLQFLIQYYNGEERAKGNILERFSAQQFPDLHSELNLSSLELGDSALYFCASSVGSSPTNTGELFFGEGSRLTVL.

The chain combines TRBV6-5 with TRBJ2-5; a possible D gene is TRBD2 (6 bases). This CDR3 is built from 13 residues. The germline V gene encodes CDR1 MNHEY and CDR2 SVGAGI. V lost 5 bases to trimming and J lost 9 bases, with 16 bases between them. The CDR3 loop reads CASSRPGVPAQYF. The CDR3 DNA reads TGTGCCAGCAGTAGACCGGGAGTCCCGGCCCAGTACTTC.

This clone was detected only once. V gene TRBV12-3 or TRBV12-4 combines with J gene TRBJ1-5; 9 bases agree with TRBD1. V lost 5 bases and J lost 8; bases outside the gene matches: 4. This CDR3 contains 13 residues. The CDR3 region is CASSPGQGKPQHF. CDR3 DNA: TGTGCCAGCAGTCCGGGACAGGGTAAGCCCCAGCATTTT.

The CDR3 loop reads CAFRNRAGVSYNEQFF. The CDR3 nucleotides read TGTGCCTTTAGAAACCGAGCGGGAGTTTCCTACAATGAGCAGTTCTTC. The chain has TRBV19 and TRBJ2-1; 8 bases map to TRBD2. Germline loops: CDR1 LNHDA, CDR2 SQIVND (reference sequence). The CDR3 has 16 residues. Germline trimming cut 11 bases from V and 1 base from J; bases unmatched to any gene: 13.

The chain joins TRBV27 to TRBJ1-1; D not resolved. Trimming left V 1 base short and J 0 bases short, with 6 bases between. Germline V gene lookup returns CDR1 MNHEY and CDR2 SMNVEV (reference sequence). The CDR3 runs to 14 residues. CDR3 region: CASSLWPLNTEAFF. The DNA of the CDR3 is TGTGCCAGCAGTTTATGGCCGTTGAACACTGAAGCTTTCTTT.